This TCR beta chain came from a study of CD8+ T cells in alopecia areata (dated by TCRdb to 2016 to 2019). For context, the study as a whole: The treated patients took part in an open-label pilot trial in which moderate-to-severe alopecia areata was treated with oral tofacitinib at 5 to 10 mg twice daily. Tofacitinib was administered for 6 to 18 months, and 6 months of follow-up off drug were then conducted to assess delayed response and recurrence. For the treated patients, the SALT score, which quantifies what percentage of scalp surface area is affected, served as the measure of disease severity. The study used high-throughput TCRbeta sequencing to examine T cell clonal expansion in alopecia areata, in both the C3H/HeJ mouse model and human patients. In humans, TCRbeta sequencing was performed on scalp tissue and on sorted CD4+ and CD8+ peripheral blood T cells from healthy controls and from patients with patchy or totalis/universalis alopecia areata. Biopsies were taken from tofacitinib-treated patients at baseline and again at 4 and 24 weeks into treatment, and several of those patients also had a later scalp biopsy. Scalp clonality was compared across normal scalp (n=4), patchy alopecia areata scalp (n=8), and alopecia totalis/universalis scalp (n=8). RNA came from the PAXgene miRNA kit for fixed scalp, the miRNeasy kit for PBMCs, and the RNeasy kit for mouse skin. immunoSEQ multiplex PCR using 35 Vbeta forward primers and 13 Jbeta reverse primers was used to amplify TCRbeta CDR3 regions. The research as a whole found: Because the treated cohort was small and had only one nonresponder, larger studies are needed to examine links between baseline CD8+ expansion and response. Scalp TCR repertoire analysis is complicated because resident alphabeta T cells in normal human skin are also sequenced, whereas mouse skin is dominated by gammadelta T cells. Many expanded lesional clones were found to persist in scalp and blood during tofacitinib treatment, and relapse after treatment cessation may be partly explained by this persistence. Compared with normal scalp, lesional scalp, particularly in alopecia totalis/universalis, had higher clonality and more expanded CD8+ clones, which suggests antigenic drive. Tofacitinib significantly lowered scalp clonality and the number of expanded CD8+ clones among the top 100 scalp clones. Shared TCR sequences between patients were less evident than in mice, which may be partly attributable to HLA diversity in the patient population.

The CDR3, from cysteine to phenylalanine, totals 15 residues. Only the CDR3 portion is preserved as DNA: 45 bases, with reading frame beginning at the first base. CDR1 and CDR2 are read off the germline V gene as SGHRS and YFSETQ. V is pruned by 4 bases and J by 3 bases, leaving 7 bases of the junction without a gene match. Libraries were prepared through the immunoSEQ multiplex PCR assay. To provide template for TCR sequencing, every sample had RNA extracted and reverse transcribed into cDNA. SuperScript III was used to make first-strand cDNA, primed with a 2:1 mix of oligo-dT and random hexamers. Amplification bias was assessed with a synthetic immune receptor repertoire, and residual bias was removed computationally. Per the source publication's procedure: After raw reads were preprocessed to remove errors, the CDR3 was defined following IMGT conventions as running from the conserved cysteine to phenylalanine. Clonality was computed as 1 minus the Shannon entropy, with the entropy normalized by log2 of the number of productive unique TCRs. Whether each scalp clone was CD4 or CD8 was inferred by checking scalp TCRbeta sequences against the CD4 and CD8 repertoires from sorted blood. This immuneACCESS table, as held by TCRdb, lists in-frame sequences with V and J called but not all clones. Of the missing ones, under half trace to an unresolved V gene in checked studies; the others have no known cause. The D gene and trimming were derived from the DNA, and the V and J assignments and clone size from that table. In all, the sample holds some 220,000 clones, and less than 75% of those were seen once. The ten top clones hold approximately 1.4% of the sample.

What this sample's time point label stands for: less than five weeks on oral tofacitinib. What this sample's treatment or condition label stands for: oral pan-JAK inhibitor, 5-10 mg twice daily. Lesional scalp punch biopsies and peripheral blood were collected from alopecia areata patients. PBMCs were separated by density centrifugation and stained for CD3, CD4 and CD8, after which CD4+ and CD8+ T cells were sorted on a FACSAria. This clone was detected ten times or more. The clone's antigen remains unknown. One base away there is no much larger clone; base qualities are not given. This clonotype was sampled from a human donor with alopecia areata. Source: CD4+ T cells sorted from blood, taken at week 4, from a patient treated with tofacitinib. The chain is assembled from TRBV5-1 and TRBJ2-3; the central 8 bases match TRBD1. The DNA reads as follows: TGCGCCAGCAGCCTCAGGGGGCTGAAGACAGATACGCAGTATTTT. Its translation reads: CASSLRGLKTDTQYF.